The clone carrying this TCR beta chain has just a few counts. The data derive from a study of cytomegalovirus exposure and HLA in healthy donors. J lost 0 bases, V lost 4 bases, and 5 bases had no gene match. Germline assignment: CDR1 SEHNR and CDR2 FQNEAQ (reference sequence). CDR3 size: 16 residues. With 60 Vbeta and 13 Jbeta primers, the PCR was carried out. Authors' data handling: Later reanalysis found roughly 80 million unique TCR beta chains, around 9.9 million of them shared. Sequenced by immunoSEQ multiplex PCR; TCRdb stores in-frame clones only, minus some. The D gene and trimming were derived from the DNA, and the V and J assignments and clone size from that table. The sample lists 65,000 to 90,000 clones, 65% to 85% seen once, with about an eighth in the top ten.

The sequence was obtained from a man between 70 and 80 years old in good health and CMV-seronegative. The rearrangement links TRBV7-9 to TRBJ2-3, with 9 bases aligning to TRBD1. The sequenced sample consisted of PBMCs. DNA of the CDR3: TGTGCCAGCAGCTCGGGACAGGGAGCTAGCACAGATACGCAGTATTTT. This sequence encodes CASSSGQGASTDTQYF.